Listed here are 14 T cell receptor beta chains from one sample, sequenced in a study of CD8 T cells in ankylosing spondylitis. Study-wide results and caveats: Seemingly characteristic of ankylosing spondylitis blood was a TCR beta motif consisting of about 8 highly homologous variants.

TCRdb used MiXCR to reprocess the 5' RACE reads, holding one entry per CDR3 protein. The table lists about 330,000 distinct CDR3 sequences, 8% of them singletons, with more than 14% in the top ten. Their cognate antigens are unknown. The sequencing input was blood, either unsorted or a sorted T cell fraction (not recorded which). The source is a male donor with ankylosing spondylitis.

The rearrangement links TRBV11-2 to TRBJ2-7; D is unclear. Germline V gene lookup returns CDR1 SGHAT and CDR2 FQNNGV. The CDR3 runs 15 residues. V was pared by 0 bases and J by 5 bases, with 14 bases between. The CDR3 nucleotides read TGTGCCAGCAGCTTAGAACCCGGGCGAAGCGACGAGCAGTACTTC. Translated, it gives CASSLEPGRSDEQYF.

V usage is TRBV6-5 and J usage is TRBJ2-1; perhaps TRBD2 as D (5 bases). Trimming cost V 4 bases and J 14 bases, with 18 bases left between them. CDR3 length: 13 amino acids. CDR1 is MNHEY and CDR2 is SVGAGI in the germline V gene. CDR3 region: CASSFADRGGKFF. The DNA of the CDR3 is TGTGCCAGCAGTTTCGCAGACCGGGGTGGGAAGTTCTTC.

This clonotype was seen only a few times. CDR3 region: CSTQTGGHTGELFF. Here the CDR3 DNA reads TGCAGCACTCAAACGGGCGGGCACACCGGGGAGCTGTTTTTT. The rearrangement uses TRBV29-1 and TRBJ2-2; TRBD2 is a possible D gene (5 bases). The CDR3 extends over 14 amino acids. Germline V gene lookup returns CDR1 SQVTM and CDR2 ANQGSEA. V lost 8 bases, J lost 3 bases, and 16 bases lay in between.

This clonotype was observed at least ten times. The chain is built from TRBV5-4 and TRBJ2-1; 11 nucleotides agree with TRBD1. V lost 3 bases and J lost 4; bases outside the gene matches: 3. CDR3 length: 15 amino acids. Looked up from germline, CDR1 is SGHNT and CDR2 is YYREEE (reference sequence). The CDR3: CASSSGTGGYNEQFF. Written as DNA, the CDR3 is TGTGCCAGCAGCTCCGGGACAGGGGGTTACAATGAGCAGTTCTTC.

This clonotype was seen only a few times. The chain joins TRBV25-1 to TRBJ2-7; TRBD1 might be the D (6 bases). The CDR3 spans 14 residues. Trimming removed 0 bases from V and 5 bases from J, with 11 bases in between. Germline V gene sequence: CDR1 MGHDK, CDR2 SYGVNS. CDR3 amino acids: CASSEYVGGDEQYF. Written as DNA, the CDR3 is TGTGCCAGCAGTGAATATGTTGGGGGCGACGAGCAGTACTTC.

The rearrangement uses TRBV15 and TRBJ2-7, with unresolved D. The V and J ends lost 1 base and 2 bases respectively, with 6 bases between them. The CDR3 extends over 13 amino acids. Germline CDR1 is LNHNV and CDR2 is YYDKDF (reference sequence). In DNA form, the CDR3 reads TGTGCCACCAGCAGAGGAATTACCTACGAGCAGTACTTC. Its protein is CATSRGITYEQYF.

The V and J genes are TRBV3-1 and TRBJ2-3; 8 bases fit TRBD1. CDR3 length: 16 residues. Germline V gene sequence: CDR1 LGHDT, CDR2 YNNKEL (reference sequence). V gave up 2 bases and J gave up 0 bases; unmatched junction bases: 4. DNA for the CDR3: TGTGCCAGCAGCCAATGGGACAGGACTAGCACAGATACGCAGTATTTT. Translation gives CASSQWDRTSTDTQYF.

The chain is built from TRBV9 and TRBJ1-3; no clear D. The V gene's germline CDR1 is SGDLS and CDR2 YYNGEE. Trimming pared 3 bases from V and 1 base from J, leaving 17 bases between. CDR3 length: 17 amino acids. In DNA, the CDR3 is TGTGCCAGCAGCGCCCGAAACACCCGGAGGTCTGGAAACACCATATATTTT. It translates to CASSARNTRRSGNTIYF.

This chain's CDR3 is CASSEGLPGSPTGELFF. CDR3 nucleotide sequence: TGTGCCAGCAGTGAGGGACTCCCCGGGTCCCCCACCGGGGAGCTGTTTTTT. The chain joins TRBV25-1 to TRBJ2-2; D perhaps matches TRBD2 (6 bases). Germline values: CDR1 MGHDK, CDR2 SYGVNS. With 3 bases removed from V and 4 bases from J, the gap between germline ends came to 18 bases. This CDR3 region has 17 residues.

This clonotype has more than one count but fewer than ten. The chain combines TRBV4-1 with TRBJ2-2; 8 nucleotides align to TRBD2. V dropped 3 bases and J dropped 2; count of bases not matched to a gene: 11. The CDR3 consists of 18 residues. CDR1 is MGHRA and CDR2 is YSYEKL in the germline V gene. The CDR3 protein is CASSHSHRSGVNTGELFF. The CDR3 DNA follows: TGCGCCAGCAGCCATTCCCACCGTAGCGGGGTCAACACCGGGGAGCTGTTTTTT.

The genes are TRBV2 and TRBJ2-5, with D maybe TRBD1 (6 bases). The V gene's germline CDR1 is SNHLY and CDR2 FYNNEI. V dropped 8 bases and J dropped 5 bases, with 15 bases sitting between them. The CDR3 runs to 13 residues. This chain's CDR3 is CASAQGRGETQYF. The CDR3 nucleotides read TGTGCCAGCGCTCAGGGGCGAGGGGAGACCCAGTACTTC. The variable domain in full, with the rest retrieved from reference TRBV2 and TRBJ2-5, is EPEVTQTPSHQVTQMGQEVILRCVPISNHLYFYWYRQILGQKVEFLVSFYNNEISEKSEIFDDQFSVERPDGSNFTLKIRSTKLEDSAMYFCASAQGRGETQYFGPGTRLLVL.

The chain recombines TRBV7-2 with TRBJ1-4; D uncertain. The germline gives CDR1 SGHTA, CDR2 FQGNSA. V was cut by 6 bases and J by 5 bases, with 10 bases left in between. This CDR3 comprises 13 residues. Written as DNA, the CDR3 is TGTGCCAGCAGGCGGACGAGGAATGAAAAACTGTTTTTT. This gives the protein CASRRTRNEKLFF.

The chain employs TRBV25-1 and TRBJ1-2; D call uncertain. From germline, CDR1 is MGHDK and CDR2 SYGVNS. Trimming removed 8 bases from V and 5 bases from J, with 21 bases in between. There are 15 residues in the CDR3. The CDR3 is CASLLPLRRTYGYTF. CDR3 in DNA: TGTGCCAGCTTACTTCCGCTACGGAGGACGTATGGCTACACCTTC.

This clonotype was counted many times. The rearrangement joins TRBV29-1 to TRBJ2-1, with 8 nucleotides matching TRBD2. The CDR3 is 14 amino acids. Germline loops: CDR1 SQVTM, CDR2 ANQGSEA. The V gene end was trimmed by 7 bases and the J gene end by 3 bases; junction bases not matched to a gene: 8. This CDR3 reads CSGAGTSGYNEQFF. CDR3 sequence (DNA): TGCAGCGGGGCCGGGACTAGTGGCTACAATGAGCAGTTCTTC.